This is a list of T cell receptor beta chains from one sample in a study of shared clonotypes between healthy human individuals. The protocol was immunoSEQ multiplex PCR, while the TCRdb copy is restricted to in-frame clones and leaves out a portion. The sample carries a few hundred thousand clones, 79% recorded once. Source material: PBMCs. Receptor source: a woman between 40 and 50 years old in good health. Some clones in this sample may be carry-over from other donors' samples. Both conserved end residues are part of each CDR3. Fields, in order: J gene, V gene, CDR3 protein.

J gene: TRBJ2-3
V gene: TRBV7-9
CDR3 protein: CASSLLSPGARDTQYF

J gene: TRBJ2-7
V gene: TRBV5-4
CDR3 protein: CASSPTSGGSYEQYF

J gene: TRBJ1-1
V gene: TRBV11-3
CDR3 protein: CASSTRQGRAFF

J gene: TRBJ1-3
V gene: TRBV10-2
CDR3 protein: CASSEFDNTIYF

J gene: TRBJ2-2
V gene: TRBV15
CDR3 protein: CATSRNRGSRDSANTGELFF

J gene: TRBJ1-5
V gene: TRBV11-2
CDR3 protein: CASSLASGFSSKDQPQHF

J gene: TRBJ1-4
V gene: TRBV4-3
CDR3 protein: CASSQDPAGHNEKLFF

J gene: TRBJ1-1
V gene: TRBV28
CDR3 protein: CASRPGHLTEAFF

J gene: TRBJ2-5
V gene: TRBV30
CDR3 protein: CAWSVGASGGEETQYF

J gene: TRBJ1-2
V gene: TRBV5-4
CDR3 protein: CASSRDRVNYGYTF

J gene: TRBJ2-2
V gene: TRBV5-1
CDR3 protein: CASSLAQGNTGELFF

J gene: TRBJ2-3
V gene: TRBV11-1
CDR3 protein: CASSRDRQDTQYF

J gene: TRBJ1-2
V gene: TRBV7-9
CDR3 protein: CASSASGQGYYGYTF

J gene: TRBJ2-5
V gene: TRBV29-1
CDR3 protein: CSCSGTSGSGETQYF

J gene: TRBJ2-7
V gene: TRBV5-1
CDR3 protein: CASSWGTDSYEQYF

J gene: TRBJ2-1
V gene: TRBV6-6
CDR3 protein: CASSLTANSYNEQFF

J gene: TRBJ1-2
V gene: TRBV7-8
CDR3 protein: CASSLTRVLDYGYTF

J gene: TRBJ2-7
V gene: TRBV4-2
CDR3 protein: CASSLGGGSHEQYF

J gene: TRBJ1-2
V gene: TRBV6-5
CDR3 protein: CASSYHRTDSYGYTF

J gene: TRBJ2-3
V gene: TRBV5-4
CDR3 protein: CASSLYAGTDTQYF

J gene: TRBJ2-3
V gene: TRBV5-1
CDR3 protein: CASSFPSPTDTQYF

J gene: TRBJ2-1
V gene: TRBV5-4
CDR3 protein: CASSFLGEQFF

J gene: TRBJ1-2
V gene: TRBV15
CDR3 protein: CATSTGQGALGYGYTF

J gene: TRBJ2-4
V gene: TRBV6-6
CDR3 protein: CASSYSGSGIQYF

J gene: TRBJ2-6
V gene: TRBV5-4
CDR3 protein: CASYAGSGANVLTF

J gene: TRBJ2-5
V gene: TRBV9
CDR3 protein: CASSVAGTLGETQYF

J gene: TRBJ2-2
V gene: TRBV6-5
CDR3 protein: CASSPTVNTGELFF

J gene: TRBJ2-1
V gene: TRBV6-5
CDR3 protein: CASSLVVHEQFF

J gene: TRBJ1-2
V gene: TRBV5-5
CDR3 protein: CASSPTGAEVYGYTF

J gene: TRBJ2-7
V gene: TRBV28
CDR3 protein: CASRPPGLAGGGGEQYF

J gene: TRBJ1-1
V gene: TRBV19
CDR3 protein: CASSMGPDRENTEAFF

J gene: TRBJ2-5
V gene: TRBV6-1
CDR3 protein: CASRVDSYQETQYF

J gene: TRBJ2-7
V gene: TRBV7-9
CDR3 protein: CASSWLANTYF

J gene: TRBJ1-1
V gene: TRBV5-1
CDR3 protein: CASRSQGANTEAFF

J gene: TRBJ2-1
V gene: TRBV11-2
CDR3 protein: CASSFMGTTYNEQFF